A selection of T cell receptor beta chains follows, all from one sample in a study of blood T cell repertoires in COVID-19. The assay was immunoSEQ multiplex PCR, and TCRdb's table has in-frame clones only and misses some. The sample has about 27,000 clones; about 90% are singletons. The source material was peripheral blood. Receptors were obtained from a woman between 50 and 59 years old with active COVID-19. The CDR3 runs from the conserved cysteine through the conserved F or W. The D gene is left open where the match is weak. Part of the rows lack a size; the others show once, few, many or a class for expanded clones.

CDR3: CARRTTRGTEAFF
DNA: TGTGCCAGAAGGACCACAAGGGGCACTGAAGCTTTCTTT
D: -
V: TRBV12-1
size: -
J: TRBJ1-1

CDR3: CASSLGGPYGYTF
DNA: TGCGCCAGCAGCTTGGGGGGGCCCTATGGCTACACCTTC
D: -
V: TRBV5-1
size: -
J: TRBJ1-2

CDR3: CASSEAPVGYTF
DNA: TGTGCCAGCAGTGAAGCACCAGTTGGCTACACCTTC
D: -
V: TRBV2
size: once
J: TRBJ1-2

CDR3: CASSYRRDQPQHF
DNA: TGTGCCAGCAGTTACCGGCGGGATCAGCCCCAGCATTTT
D: -
V: TRBV2
size: once
J: TRBJ1-5

CDR3: CASSQDRGRAYNEQFF
DNA: TGTGCCAGCAGCCAGGACAGGGGGCGCGCCTACAATGAGCAGTTCTTC
D: TRBD1
V: TRBV27
size: -
J: TRBJ2-1

CDR3: CASSYGAREETQYF
DNA: TGTGCCAGCAGTTACGGGGCCAGAGAAGAGACCCAGTACTTC
D: -
V: TRBV6-5
size: -
J: TRBJ2-5

CDR3: CASSLPGGGNQPQHF
DNA: TGTGCCAGCAGTCTTCCCGGCGGGGGCAATCAGCCCCAGCATTTT
D: -
V: TRBV2
size: once
J: TRBJ1-5

CDR3: CASSPSGSSYNEQFF
DNA: TGTGCCAGTAGCCCAAGCGGGAGCTCCTACAATGAGCAGTTCTTC
D: TRBD2
V: TRBV19
size: once
J: TRBJ2-1

CDR3: CASSDQIVDTQYF
DNA: TGTGCCAGCAGTGACCAGATCGTAGATACGCAGTATTTT
D: -
V: TRBV6-1
size: -
J: TRBJ2-3

CDR3: CASSLGQGLSYEQYF
DNA: TGTGCCAGTAGTTTGGGACAGGGGCTCTCCTACGAGCAGTACTTC
D: TRBD1
V: TRBV19
size: -
J: TRBJ2-7

CDR3: CASSLVWSRQETQYF
DNA: TGTGCCAGCAGCTTGGTATGGTCGCGCCAAGAGACCCAGTACTTC
D: -
V: TRBV5-6
size: -
J: TRBJ2-5

CDR3: CASSLVVGRGNEQFF
DNA: TGTGCCAGCAGCTTAGTGGTAGGGAGAGGCAATGAGCAGTTCTTC
D: -
V: TRBV7-2
size: once
J: TRBJ2-1

CDR3: CASSGPGQTSYEQYF
DNA: TGTGCCAGTAGTGGTCCGGGACAAACATCCTACGAGCAGTACTTC
D: -
V: TRBV19
size: -
J: TRBJ2-7

CDR3: CASRTDRVGNQPQHF
DNA: TGTGCCAGCAGAACTGACAGGGTCGGCAATCAGCCCCAGCATTTT
D: TRBD1
V: TRBV6-6
size: -
J: TRBJ1-5

CDR3: CASFIPGTTNEKLFF
DNA: TGTGCCAGCTTCATTCCAGGGACAACTAATGAAAAACTGTTTTTT
D: -
V: TRBV6-4
size: few
J: TRBJ1-4

CDR3: CASSERQGAAPLHF
DNA: TGTGCCAGCAGCGAAAGACAGGGGGCTGCACCCCTCCACTTT
D: TRBD1
V: TRBV5-5
size: -
J: TRBJ1-6

CDR3: CASSLRTASYEQYF
DNA: TGTGCCAGCAGCCTTCGGACAGCCTCCTACGAGCAGTACTTC
D: -
V: TRBV11-1
size: few
J: TRBJ2-7

CDR3: CATSDPGLAQDEQFF
DNA: TGTGCCACCAGTGATCCAGGACTAGCGCAAGATGAGCAGTTCTTC
D: TRBD2
V: TRBV24-1
size: -
J: TRBJ2-1

CDR3: CASSLLAGGYNEQFF
DNA: TGTGCCAGCAGCTTGTTAGCGGGTGGTTACAATGAGCAGTTCTTC
D: TRBD2
V: TRBV5-4
size: few
J: TRBJ2-1

CDR3: CASSLRAGVGYEQYF
DNA: TGTGCCAGCAGCCTCCGAGCGGGAGTAGGCTACGAGCAGTACTTC
D: TRBD2
V: TRBV9
size: medium-sized
J: TRBJ2-7

CDR3: CASTKDTLNTEAFF
DNA: TGTGCCAGCACCAAGGACACCTTGAACACTGAAGCTTTCTTT
D: -
V: TRBV19
size: -
J: TRBJ1-1

CDR3: CATSDRQGATSGANVLTF
DNA: TGTGCCACCAGTGATCGACAGGGGGCCACCTCTGGGGCCAACGTCCTGACTTTC
D: TRBD1
V: TRBV24-1
size: -
J: TRBJ2-6

CDR3: CASSYEAGTSYNEQFF
DNA: TGTGCCAGCAGTTACGAAGCGGGAACATCCTACAATGAGCAGTTCTTC
D: TRBD2
V: TRBV6-5
size: -
J: TRBJ2-1

CDR3: CASASGTGYTDTQYF
DNA: TGTGCTAGTGCCTCCGGGACAGGTTACACAGATACGCAGTATTTT
D: TRBD1
V: TRBV12-5
size: -
J: TRBJ2-3

CDR3: CASSLGAQPSGANVLTF
DNA: TGTGCCAGCAGCTTGGGGGCACAACCCTCTGGGGCCAACGTCCTGACTTTC
D: -
V: TRBV5-4
size: -
J: TRBJ2-6

CDR3: CASSFAGENTGELFF
DNA: TGTGCCAGCAGTTTTGCGGGAGAGAACACCGGGGAGCTGTTTTTT
D: TRBD2
V: TRBV28
size: -
J: TRBJ2-2

CDR3: CASRRQGSDYGYTF
DNA: TGTGCCAGCAGGCGACAGGGGTCGGACTATGGCTACACCTTC
D: TRBD1
V: TRBV3-1/TRBV3-2
size: once
J: TRBJ1-2